The entry that follows covers one TCR beta chain sequence. The data were taken from a study of early T cells in non-severe SARS-CoV-2 infection. Individual cDNA molecules were tagged with unique molecular identifiers. TCRdb re-analysed the 5' RACE reads in MiXCR, keeping a single row per CDR3 protein. The data show about 35,000 distinct CDR3 sequences, over 4.5% seen once. The V end was cut by 4 bases, the J end by 2 bases, with 8 bases between. The CDR3 sequence is 12 residues long. Germline CDR1 and CDR2: SQVTM and ANQGSEA. Specimen: whole blood. This TCR derives from an adult who was a healthcare worker with PCR-confirmed SARS-CoV-2 infection or an uninfected control (not recorded which). The rearrangement links TRBV29-1 to TRBJ1-2; a weak D match, TRBD1 (5 bases). CDR3 bases: TGCAGCGTTGTTGGGGGGAACTATGGCTACACCTTC. The encoded protein is CSVVGGNYGYTF.